Below are 2 T cell receptor beta chains sequenced from a single sample in a study of glioma-infiltrating T cells. TCR alpha and beta CDR3 regions were amplified from RNA using iRepertoire nested multiplex PCR. TCRdb ran MiXCR on the multiplex PCR reads and lists one entry per CDR3 protein. The repertoire holds about 130,000 distinct CDR3 sequences, with roughly a quarter as singletons. Sequenced material: glioma tissue, nonneoplastic brain tissue, or PBMCs (not recorded which). These receptors all come from a human donor with low-grade glioma or glioblastoma, undergoing nonglioma brain surgery, or in good health (not recorded which).

There are many counts of this clonotype. This chain joins TRBV7-6 and TRBJ2-7, with D perhaps matching TRBD1 (5 bases). Germline CDR1 is SGHVS and CDR2 is FNYEAQ. The ends were cut back, 5 bases at V and 4 bases at J, with 12 bases in the middle. The CDR3 spans 13 residues. The CDR3 here is CASSQTAGYEQYV. CDR3 in DNA: TGTGCCAGCAGCCAGACAGCCGGGTACGAGCAGTACGTC.

V usage is TRBV7-9 and J usage is TRBJ2-3; 10 bases are shared with TRBD2. Trimming cost V 4 bases and J 7 bases; bases outside gene matches: 11. The CDR3 totals 16 residues. CDR1 and CDR2 from the germline V gene are SEHNR and FQNEAQ (reference sequence). The DNA of the CDR3 is TGTGCCAGCAGCTACACTAGCGGGGACCTCATCTATACGCAGTATTTT. This gives the protein CASSYTSGDLIYTQYF.